These T cell receptor beta chains were read from a single sample in a study of blood T cell repertoires in COVID-19. Profiled with immunoSEQ multiplex PCR; TCRdb holds only in-frame clones, not every one. The sample yields about 240,000 clones, about 85% seen once. The material sequenced was peripheral blood. Receptor source: an older woman with active or convalescent COVID-19. Both conserved end residues are trimmed from each CDR3.

cdr3_length	v_call	j_call	cdr3_aa
13	TRBV6-5	TRBJ1-3	ASSRQGYSGNTIY
12	TRBV2	TRBJ2-1	ASRTGKGDNEQF
15	TRBV5-5	TRBJ2-7	ASSLVGTWTGDYEQY
13	TRBV10-3	TRBJ2-1	AISESQREHNEQF
16	TRBV11-3	TRBJ2-2	ASSSESVSGLNTGELF
13	TRBV5-1	TRBJ2-7	ASSSGQVTTYEQY
12	TRBV20-1	TRBJ1-2	SASVSGTGYGYT
14	TRBV5-4	TRBJ1-6	ASSFGTALYNSPLH
12	TRBV28	TRBJ1-4	ASSLWDRQEKLF
13	TRBV7-9	TRBJ2-1	ASSLGAGGRNEQF
12	TRBV5-1	TRBJ2-7	ASSWGTGIYEQY
10	TRBV5-1	TRBJ1-2	ASSRENYGYT
13	TRBV6-5	TRBJ1-1	ASSYSGTVNTEAF
13	TRBV7-3	TRBJ2-3	ASSSLAGSTDTQY
16	TRBV5-1	TRBJ1-3	ASREGRQFNGPGNTIY
11	TRBV7-9	TRBJ1-2	ASSLNSNYGYT
12	TRBV19	TRBJ2-5	ASSATTGGKTQY
11	TRBV20-1	TRBJ1-2	SASTGQADGYT
10	TRBV2	TRBJ2-3	ASSQGTDTQY
11	TRBV24-1	TRBJ2-5	ATSDSNSKTQY
14	TRBV13	TRBJ1-6	ASSASERGTNSPLH
14	TRBV7-9	TRBJ2-3	ASSHWTSGYTDTQY
15	TRBV11-3	TRBJ2-3	ASSPGLAGGPTDTQY
9	TRBV3-1/TRBV3-2	TRBJ1-1	ASSHVSEAF
13	TRBV27	TRBJ2-6	ASSSTRSGANVLT
11	TRBV9	TRBJ1-1	ASQGHPNTEAF
13	TRBV18	TRBJ2-1	ASSSFTSGVNEQF